The rows below give T cell receptor beta chains drawn from one sample of a study of CD8+ T cells in alopecia areata. TCRdb keeps only in-frame clones here, not all; method: immunoSEQ multiplex PCR. The top ten clones hold roughly 25% of a sample with about 110,000 clones, less than 90% of them seen once. Here the sequenced sample was CD8+ T cells sorted from blood, taken at week 24, from a patient treated with tofacitinib. These receptors were taken from a human donor with alopecia areata. The CDR3 runs from the conserved cysteine through the conserved F or W. The order of the fields is V gene, clone size, J gene, D gene, CDR3 DNA, CDR3 protein. A D gene is named only where the DNA matches it firmly. A clone size is listed for some rows: how often the clone was seen (once, few, many), or a class if it is expanded.

v_gene: TRBV5-1
abundance: once
j_gene: TRBJ2-1
d_gene: .
CDR3nt: TGCGCCAGCAGCTGGAAGACGCCTGAGCAGTTCTTC
CDR3aa: CASSWKTPEQFF

v_gene: TRBV6-6
abundance: .
j_gene: TRBJ2-3
d_gene: TRBD2
CDR3nt: TGTGCCAGCAGTTATATAGCGGGGGGGAGCGATACGCAGTATTTT
CDR3aa: CASSYIAGGSDTQYF

v_gene: TRBV7-7
abundance: .
j_gene: TRBJ2-2
d_gene: .
CDR3nt: TGTGCTAGCAGCTTGAGAACAGGGAGTGGCACCGGGGAGCTGTTTTTT
CDR3aa: CASSLRTGSGTGELFF

v_gene: TRBV4-3
abundance: .
j_gene: TRBJ2-1
d_gene: TRBD2
CDR3nt: TGCGCCAGCAGCCAAGAATTAGCGCTAGCGGGGGCCAATGAGCAGTTCTTC
CDR3aa: CASSQELALAGANEQFF

v_gene: TRBV27
abundance: .
j_gene: TRBJ2-7
d_gene: TRBD1
CDR3nt: TGTGCCAGCTCCTTCCGGGACAGGGGCTACGAGCAGTACTTC
CDR3aa: CASSFRDRGYEQYF

v_gene: TRBV25-1
abundance: .
j_gene: TRBJ2-1
d_gene: .
CDR3nt: TGTGCCAGCAGTGAAGTTGGGTCCTCCCATGAGCAGTTCTTC
CDR3aa: CASSEVGSSHEQFF

v_gene: TRBV29-1
abundance: .
j_gene: TRBJ2-2
d_gene: TRBD2
CDR3nt: TGCAGCGTAGGGGAATGGGTAGCGGGCGGGGAGCTGTTTTTT
CDR3aa: CSVGEWVAGGELFF

v_gene: TRBV6-4
abundance: once
j_gene: TRBJ2-5
d_gene: .
CDR3nt: TGTGCCAGCAGTGACTCGAGACAACGCCAAGAGACCCAGTACTTC
CDR3aa: CASSDSRQRQETQYF

v_gene: TRBV7-2
abundance: few
j_gene: TRBJ2-3
d_gene: TRBD2
CDR3nt: TGTGCCAGCAGCTTAACTGGGGGGGGCACAGATACGCAGTATTTT
CDR3aa: CASSLTGGGTDTQYF

v_gene: TRBV2
abundance: few
j_gene: TRBJ2-5
d_gene: TRBD1
CDR3nt: TGTGCCAGCAGTCTTCACCGGGACAGCCAAGAGACCCAGTACTTC
CDR3aa: CASSLHRDSQETQYF

v_gene: TRBV27
abundance: once
j_gene: TRBJ1-5
d_gene: .
CDR3nt: TGTGCCAGCAGTTTAAGCAGGGGAGAATATCAGCCCCAGCATTTT
CDR3aa: CASSLSRGEYQPQHF

v_gene: TRBV29-1
abundance: .
j_gene: TRBJ1-1
d_gene: .
CDR3nt: TGCAGCGTAAGTGGTGAGACTGAAGCTTTCTTT
CDR3aa: CSVSGETEAFF

v_gene: TRBV5-6
abundance: .
j_gene: TRBJ2-1
d_gene: TRBD2
CDR3nt: TGTGCCAGCAGCGGAGGGACTAGCGGGGGGAGATACAATGAGCAGTTCTTC
CDR3aa: CASSGGTSGGRYNEQFF

v_gene: TRBV29-1
abundance: .
j_gene: TRBJ1-2
d_gene: .
CDR3nt: TGCAGCGTTGAACGAGAGGGATATGGCTACACCTTC
CDR3aa: CSVEREGYGYTF

v_gene: TRBV10-3
abundance: .
j_gene: TRBJ2-3
d_gene: TRBD2
CDR3nt: TGTGCCATCAGTGAGTCGGGTGCGTCTAGCGGCTGGGGGGATACGCAGTATTTT
CDR3aa: CAISESGASSGWGDTQYF

v_gene: TRBV7-9
abundance: .
j_gene: TRBJ2-5
d_gene: TRBD1
CDR3nt: TGTGCCAGCGGCCGGACAGGACCCTCTCAAGAGACCCAGTACTTC
CDR3aa: CASGRTGPSQETQYF

v_gene: TRBV7-6
abundance: .
j_gene: TRBJ1-5
d_gene: .
CDR3nt: TGTGCCAGCAGCTTTTTCAATCAGCCCCAGCATTTT
CDR3aa: CASSFFNQPQHF

v_gene: TRBV27
abundance: .
j_gene: TRBJ2-7
d_gene: TRBD2
CDR3nt: TGTGCCAGCAGTTTGCGGGGGGGCTACTACGAGCAGTACTTC
CDR3aa: CASSLRGGYYEQYF

v_gene: TRBV27
abundance: .
j_gene: TRBJ2-2
d_gene: .
CDR3nt: TGTGCCAGCAGTTTGACAGTGGGGAACACCGGGGAGCTGTTTTTT
CDR3aa: CASSLTVGNTGELFF

v_gene: TRBV7-9
abundance: .
j_gene: TRBJ2-3
d_gene: .
CDR3nt: TGTGCCGCCACTTGGAGGGATACGCAGTATTTT
CDR3aa: CAATWRDTQYF

v_gene: TRBV6-1
abundance: .
j_gene: TRBJ1-5
d_gene: .
CDR3nt: TGTGCCAGCAGTTCGAGACAGGTTAGCAATCAGCCCCAGCATTTT
CDR3aa: CASSSRQVSNQPQHF

v_gene: TRBV6-6
abundance: once
j_gene: TRBJ2-3
d_gene: TRBD2
CDR3nt: TGTGCCAGCACCGGAATGACTAGCGGGGATACAGATACGCAGTATTTT
CDR3aa: CASTGMTSGDTDTQYF

v_gene: TRBV7-2
abundance: .
j_gene: TRBJ2-5
d_gene: .
CDR3nt: TGTGCCAGCAGCTTTGGGGGCCCCCAGGAGACCCAGTACTTC
CDR3aa: CASSFGGPQETQYF

v_gene: TRBV7-9
abundance: .
j_gene: TRBJ2-5
d_gene: .
CDR3nt: TGTGCCAGCAGCCCCGAGACGGGAACCCAAGAGACCCAGTACTTC
CDR3aa: CASSPETGTQETQYF

v_gene: TRBV7-2
abundance: .
j_gene: TRBJ2-3
d_gene: .
CDR3nt: TGTGCCAGCAGCTTAATTAGCACAGATACGCAGTATTTT
CDR3aa: CASSLISTDTQYF

v_gene: TRBV15
abundance: .
j_gene: TRBJ2-5
d_gene: .
CDR3nt: TGTGCCACCAGCCTGCCGTGGGGGGAAGAGACCCAGTACTTC
CDR3aa: CATSLPWGEETQYF

v_gene: TRBV19
abundance: .
j_gene: TRBJ2-1
d_gene: .
CDR3nt: TGTGCCAGTAGTATAGGGGGCGCCTACAATGAGCAGTTCTTC
CDR3aa: CASSIGGAYNEQFF

v_gene: TRBV29-1
abundance: .
j_gene: TRBJ2-2
d_gene: .
CDR3nt: TGCAGCGTTGAAGATCGTTACAGCAGTCCGAACACCGGGGAGCTGTTTTTT
CDR3aa: CSVEDRYSSPNTGELFF

v_gene: TRBV4-2
abundance: .
j_gene: TRBJ2-3
d_gene: TRBD2
CDR3nt: TGTGCCAGCAGCCAAGAAGGCAGCGGGGGGGCCTATCCGCAGTATTTT
CDR3aa: CASSQEGSGGAYPQYF

v_gene: TRBV7-9
abundance: .
j_gene: TRBJ2-7
d_gene: .
CDR3nt: TGTGCCAGCAGCCCCCTCAAGGATGGAGGGTACTTC
CDR3aa: CASSPLKDGGYF

v_gene: TRBV7-2
abundance: .
j_gene: TRBJ1-4
d_gene: .
CDR3nt: TGTGCCAGCAGCTGGATACAGGGTGAAAAACTGTTTTTT
CDR3aa: CASSWIQGEKLFF

v_gene: TRBV19
abundance: .
j_gene: TRBJ1-1
d_gene: TRBD1
CDR3nt: TGTGCCAGTAGTCGGTCAGGGGGGTGGAACACTGAAGCTTTCTTT
CDR3aa: CASSRSGGWNTEAFF

v_gene: TRBV29-1
abundance: few
j_gene: TRBJ2-1
d_gene: TRBD1
CDR3nt: TGCAGCGTTGAAGATGTAGTGGACAGGCCGCACAATGAGCAGTTCTTC
CDR3aa: CSVEDVVDRPHNEQFF

v_gene: TRBV29-1
abundance: .
j_gene: TRBJ1-5
d_gene: TRBD1
CDR3nt: TGCAGCGTGGGACAGTATAGCAATCAGCCCCAGCATTTT
CDR3aa: CSVGQYSNQPQHF

v_gene: TRBV7-8
abundance: .
j_gene: TRBJ2-1
d_gene: TRBD1
CDR3nt: TGTGCCAGCAGCTTAGTACAGGGGGAATACAATGAGCAGTTCTTC
CDR3aa: CASSLVQGEYNEQFF

v_gene: TRBV15
abundance: .
j_gene: TRBJ1-2
d_gene: .
CDR3nt: TGTGCCACCAGCGATGGAACTAACTATGGCTACACCTTC
CDR3aa: CATSDGTNYGYTF

v_gene: TRBV13
abundance: .
j_gene: TRBJ2-3
d_gene: TRBD2
CDR3nt: TGTGCCAGCAGCTTAGAAAACGGAGTAGCGGGGGAAGATACGCAGTATTTT
CDR3aa: CASSLENGVAGEDTQYF

v_gene: TRBV4-1
abundance: .
j_gene: TRBJ2-5
d_gene: .
CDR3nt: TGCGCCAGCAGCCAAATATTTGGGCGCGGGGAGACCCAGTACTTC
CDR3aa: CASSQIFGRGETQYF

v_gene: TRBV7-9
abundance: .
j_gene: TRBJ2-7
d_gene: TRBD1
CDR3nt: TGTGCCAGCAGCTTAGGGACAGGGGACGAGCAGTACTTC
CDR3aa: CASSLGTGDEQYF

v_gene: TRBV4-3
abundance: .
j_gene: TRBJ2-1
d_gene: TRBD1
CDR3nt: TGCGCCAGCAGCCAAGACGGGACAGGGGAGTACAATGAGCAGTTCTTC
CDR3aa: CASSQDGTGEYNEQFF

v_gene: TRBV29-1
abundance: few
j_gene: TRBJ2-7
d_gene: .
CDR3nt: TGCAGCGTTGAAGGAACCTCTTACGAGCAGTACTTC
CDR3aa: CSVEGTSYEQYF

v_gene: TRBV30
abundance: few
j_gene: TRBJ2-1
d_gene: TRBD2
CDR3nt: TGTGCCTGGAGTCCGGGACTAGGAGACAATGAGCAGTTCTTC
CDR3aa: CAWSPGLGDNEQFF

v_gene: TRBV7-2
abundance: .
j_gene: TRBJ2-5
d_gene: TRBD1
CDR3nt: TGTGCCAGCACGCCCGGGACAGGGGATGAGACCCAGTACTTC
CDR3aa: CASTPGTGDETQYF

v_gene: TRBV4-1
abundance: .
j_gene: TRBJ2-2
d_gene: .
CDR3nt: TGCGCCAGCAGCCAAGAGGGTAGGGGGGAGCTGTTTTTT
CDR3aa: CASSQEGRGELFF